The clone carrying this T cell receptor (beta chain) was seen ten or more times. This record comes from a study of T cells in Graves' hyperthyroidism and ophthalmopathy. Amplified regions were TCR beta CDR3 sequences from RNA transcripts. In the first-round RT-PCR of the TCR CDR3, the HTBI primer set was used. One entry per CDR3 protein, called by TCRdb with MiXCR from the multiplex PCR reads. Of a few hundred thousand distinct CDR3 sequences listed, 15% to 18% are singletons. The hyperthyroidism patients had all been newly diagnosed, and their disease duration was under 2 months. Their ages ranged from 18 to 65 years. On the basis of clinical symptoms, serum thyroxine and TRAb, thyroid ultrasound and orbital computed tomography, diagnoses were made. A roughly 10 ml volume of fresh peripheral blood provided the PBMCs. Sequencing input: blood. This sequence originates from a woman aged 30 to 39 with Graves' hyperthyroidism.

CDR3 nucleotides: TGTGCCAGCAGCTTAACAATGGCGGGAGGGCCCACAGATACGCAGTATTTT. Protein sequence: CASSLTMAGGPTDTQYF. The chain has TRBV7-3 and TRBJ2-3; 9 bases fit TRBD2. Germline V lookup: CDR1 SGHTA, CDR2 FQGTGA. This CDR3 has 17 amino acids. With V trimmed by 0 bases and J by 2 bases, 6 bases remained unmatched.